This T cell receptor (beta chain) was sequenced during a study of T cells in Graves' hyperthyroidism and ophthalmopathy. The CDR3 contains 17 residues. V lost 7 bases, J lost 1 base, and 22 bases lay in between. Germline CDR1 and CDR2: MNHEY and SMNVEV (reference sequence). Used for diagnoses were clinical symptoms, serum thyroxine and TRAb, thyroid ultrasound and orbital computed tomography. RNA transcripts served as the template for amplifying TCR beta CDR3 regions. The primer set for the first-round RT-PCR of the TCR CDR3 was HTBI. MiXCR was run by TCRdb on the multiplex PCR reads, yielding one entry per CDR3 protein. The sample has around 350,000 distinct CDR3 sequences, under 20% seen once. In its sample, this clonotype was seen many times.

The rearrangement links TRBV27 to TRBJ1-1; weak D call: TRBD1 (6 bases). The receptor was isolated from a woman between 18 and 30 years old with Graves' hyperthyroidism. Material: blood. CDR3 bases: TGTGCCAGCAAGAAGAAGAGGGGGAGGTGGGGGAACACTGAAGCTTTCTTT. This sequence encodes CASKKKRGRWGNTEAFF.